The 5 T cell receptor beta chains listed next were all sequenced from one sample in a study of blood T cells in healthy people across ages. With a J-beta primer mix and a sample-barcoded 5' primer, a second PCR ran about 7 to 12 cycles. Via MiXCR, TCRdb re-called the 5' RACE reads, giving one row per CDR3 protein. The sample comprises about 750,000 distinct CDR3 sequences, about 55% of which are singletons, and 40% to 50% rests with the top ten. Specimen: blood. These TCRs come from a man older than 75 in good health.

The chain links TRBV20-1 to TRBJ2-7; D is unclear. Germline-derived CDR1 and CDR2 are DFQATT and SNEGSKA (reference sequence). The CDR3 consists of 13 residues. The V and J ends lost 5 bases and 0 bases respectively, with 11 bases between them. The CDR3 protein is CSAYSHSSYEQYF. CDR3 coding DNA: TGCAGTGCTTACTCTCATAGCTCCTACGAGCAGTACTTC.

For this clonotype: Its ends do not fully match the called genes, so a read error is possible. The rearrangement links TRBV29-1 to TRBJ2-1; D remains ambiguous. Per the germline V gene, CDR1 is SQVTM and CDR2 is ANQGSEA. The CDR3 is 14 amino acids. CDR3 region: CSVEGVRTYDEQFF. The CDR3, as DNA: TGCAGCGTTGAAGGGGTACGGACCTACGATGAGCAGTTCTTC.

This chain uses TRBV20-1 with TRBJ2-3; 10 nucleotides agree with TRBD2. Germline V gene data show CDR1 as DFQATT and CDR2 as SNEGSKA (reference sequence). The CDR3 length is 15 residues. Trimming took 1 base from V and 14 from J; bases not matched to a gene: 15. The DNA of the CDR3 is TGCAGTGCTAGAGCAAGCGGGAGGGCCGACAGATACGCGTATTTT. Its translation is CSARASGRADRYAYF.

This clonotype was observed a few times. The genes are TRBV12-3 or TRBV12-4 and TRBJ2-7; a possible D gene is TRBD2 (5 bases). The V end lost 4 bases, the J end lost 0 bases, and 13 bases lay between the germline ends. This CDR3 has 15 residues. CDR3: CASSSGFTGSYEQYF. The CDR3, as DNA: TGTGCCAGCAGTTCGGGGTTTACCGGCTCCTACGAGCAGTACTTC.

The gene calls are TRBV5-1 and TRBJ2-7; 8 bases match TRBD2. The CDR3 totals 13 residues. In germline, CDR1 is SGHRS, CDR2 YFSETQ. V shed 4 bases and J 10 bases; nucleotides not matched to a gene: 10. CDR3 sequence: CASSPIASGPQYF. CDR3 nucleotides: TGCGCCAGCAGCCCCATCGCTAGCGGGCCTCAGTACTTC.